This paragraph covers one T cell receptor beta chain sequence. The V gene's germline CDR1 is SGHRS and CDR2 YFSETQ. V gave up 4 bases and J gave up 0 bases; unmatched junction bases: 7. This CDR3 is 16 amino acids long. Seattle researchers signed up patients amid active infection and tracked them longitudinally. Measured with immunoSEQ multiplex PCR; TCRdb has only the in-frame clones, and not every one. The sample holds about 230,000 clones, around 85% seen once. This entry belongs to a study of blood T cell repertoires in COVID-19. Study-wide background: The United States, Italy and Spain were the sources of the acute and convalescent COVID-19 samples. The analysed material was cDNA or gDNA that came from T cells, B-cell-depleted T cells, or PBMCs.

Sample: peripheral blood. The chain is built from TRBV5-1 and TRBJ1-1; TRBD1 matches 9 bases. The origin of this receptor is a man in his forties or fifties with COVID-19, enrolled during active disease. CDR3 residues: CASSVGQGLMNTEAFF. The CDR3 DNA is TGCGCCAGCAGCGTTGGACAGGGGCTCATGAACACTGAAGCTTTCTTT.